This T cell receptor (beta chain) was sequenced during a study of T cells expressing NK-cell markers. Study-level information: The TCR beta repertoires originated in sorted CD3+CD56+NKG2C+, CD3+CD56+NKG2C- and CD3+CD56-NKG2C+ T cells. Seven HCMV-seropositive donors and one seronegative donor made up the eight sequenced donors.

5'RACE template switching with UMIs generated TCR beta cDNA. TCRdb re-called the 5' RACE reads and catalogs CDR3 proteins one per entry, DNA excluded. This repertoire comprises about 260,000 distinct CDR3 sequences; its ten largest clones make up about 0.39%. This CDR3 contains 13 residues. The germline gives CDR1 MNHEY, CDR2 SVGEGT. This chain connects TRBV6-2 or TRBV6-3 to TRBJ1-5; TCRdb lists TRBD1, though no DNA is available to test this call. Sequencing input: blood T cells: a sorted CD56 or NKG2C T cell subset, CD4+ or CD8+ T cells, or bulk PBMC T cells (not recorded which). The clonotype comes from a young man in good health. CDR3 protein: CASSYDPQRPQHF.